The T cell receptor beta chain described here comes from a study of CD8+CD57+ T cells in acquired aplastic anemia. In the study overall: Quantities of DNA derived from sorted CD4+ and CD8+ cells averaged roughly 3 ug. Study-wide results and caveats: Sharing between patients and controls was observed for 25 to 30 CD8+ CDR3 sequences. Controls did not differ significantly from patients in CD8+ Simpson's diversity.

A word on this clonotype: Its antigen is not known.

This CDR3 has 16 amino acids. J was trimmed by 2 bases and V by 5 bases; bases with no gene match: 9. CDR1 and CDR2 from the germline V gene are LNHDA and SQIVND (reference sequence). Using genomic DNA as the template, TCR beta VDJ and CDR3 profiling was carried out. MiXCR, applied by TCRdb to the reads, yields one record per CDR3 protein. This table holds approximately 170,000 distinct CDR3 sequences, less than 70% found once. The J gene is TRBJ2-3, the V gene TRBV19, with 8 bases that match TRBD2. Sequenced sample: sorted CD4+, CD8+, or CD8+CD57+ T cells (not recorded which) from PBMCs. The sequence was obtained from a human donor in good health, serving as a control. The DNA of the CDR3 is TGTGCCAGTAGTCCTTCCTCGGGAGGGATCACAGATACGCAGTATTTT. This sequence encodes CASSPSSGGITDTQYF.